These T cell receptor beta chains were read from a single sample in a study of T cell responses to AZD1222 COVID-19 vaccine. TCRdb keeps only in-frame clones here, not all; method: immunoSEQ multiplex PCR. The sample records 84,000 or so clones, around 90% being singletons. The sample consisted of peripheral blood, taken on day 0 of AZD1222 vaccination. These receptors originate from an adult in good health. Each CDR3 is given with its conserved first and last residue. Fields, in order: CDR3 DNA, CDR3 protein, V gene, J gene, D gene, clone size. A D gene is named only where the DNA matches it firmly. Where a row states a size, it is once, few, many or the class of an expanded clone; other rows omit it.

CDR3 DNA: TGTGCCAGCAGCCAAGGGCTAGATACGCAGTATTTT
CDR3 protein: CASSQGLDTQYF
V gene: TRBV4-2
J gene: TRBJ2-3
D gene: NA
clone size: NA

CDR3 DNA: TGTGCCAGCAAATGGGGCGACTATGGCTACACCTTC
CDR3 protein: CASKWGDYGYTF
V gene: TRBV6-5
J gene: TRBJ1-2
D gene: NA
clone size: NA

CDR3 DNA: TGTGCCAGCAGCTCGTTACAGGGAAAGCAAGAGACCCAGTACTTC
CDR3 protein: CASSSLQGKQETQYF
V gene: TRBV11-2
J gene: TRBJ2-5
D gene: NA
clone size: NA

CDR3 DNA: TGTGCCAGCAGCCAAGCGGGAGCGGGAGTGGTCAATGAGCAGTTCTTC
CDR3 protein: CASSQAGAGVVNEQFF
V gene: TRBV3-1/TRBV3-2
J gene: TRBJ2-1
D gene: TRBD2
clone size: few

CDR3 DNA: TGTGCCTGGAGTGTACTACAGGAGGGTGAGCAGTTCTTC
CDR3 protein: CAWSVLQEGEQFF
V gene: TRBV30
J gene: TRBJ2-1
D gene: NA
clone size: NA

CDR3 DNA: TGTGCCAGCAGCCCGGGACAAGAAGCTTTCTTT
CDR3 protein: CASSPGQEAFF
V gene: TRBV3-1/TRBV3-2
J gene: TRBJ1-1
D gene: NA
clone size: NA

CDR3 DNA: TGTGCCAGCAGCCAAGATGTCAGGGAGCTGTTTTTT
CDR3 protein: CASSQDVRELFF
V gene: TRBV3-1/TRBV3-2
J gene: TRBJ2-2
D gene: NA
clone size: NA

CDR3 DNA: TGTGCCAGCAGTTTATGGCCCCGACAGGGTAATTCACCCCTCCACTTT
CDR3 protein: CASSLWPRQGNSPLHF
V gene: TRBV27
J gene: TRBJ1-6
D gene: TRBD1
clone size: NA

CDR3 DNA: TGTGCCAGCAGCTTAAGCCCCCAGGACAGGAACACTGAAGCTTTCTTT
CDR3 protein: CASSLSPQDRNTEAFF
V gene: TRBV11-2
J gene: TRBJ1-1
D gene: NA
clone size: NA

CDR3 DNA: TGTGCCTGGACGGCGGGAGGGCCTGGTGAGCAGTTCTTC
CDR3 protein: CAWTAGGPGEQFF
V gene: TRBV30
J gene: TRBJ2-1
D gene: TRBD2
clone size: NA

CDR3 DNA: TGTGCCAGCAGCTTTGCCATGAATCAGCCCCAGCATTTT
CDR3 protein: CASSFAMNQPQHF
V gene: TRBV5-8
J gene: TRBJ1-5
D gene: NA
clone size: NA

CDR3 DNA: TGTGCCAGCAGTTTATCGACAGGGCAAAGAGAGCAGTTCTTC
CDR3 protein: CASSLSTGQREQFF
V gene: TRBV28
J gene: TRBJ2-1
D gene: TRBD1
clone size: NA

CDR3 DNA: TGTGCCACCAGTGCCCCGATGGGGCAGGGCGCCGGGGAGCTGTTTTTT
CDR3 protein: CATSAPMGQGAGELFF
V gene: TRBV24-1
J gene: TRBJ2-2
D gene: NA
clone size: NA

CDR3 DNA: TGTGCCAGCAGCCCCCGGGAGGGCAACTATGGCTACACCTTC
CDR3 protein: CASSPREGNYGYTF
V gene: TRBV3-1/TRBV3-2
J gene: TRBJ1-2
D gene: NA
clone size: NA

CDR3 DNA: TGTGCCAGCAGCTTAGGTCCAGGAAACTCCTACGAGCAGTACTTC
CDR3 protein: CASSLGPGNSYEQYF
V gene: TRBV11-3
J gene: TRBJ2-7
D gene: NA
clone size: few

CDR3 DNA: TGTGCCAGCAGCTCCTCCATACACAGGGGGCCTGGAAACACCATATATTTT
CDR3 protein: CASSSSIHRGPGNTIYF
V gene: TRBV5-4
J gene: TRBJ1-3
D gene: TRBD1
clone size: NA

CDR3 DNA: TGTGCCAGCTCCCCGGACCGAACCAATGAGCAGTTCTTC
CDR3 protein: CASSPDRTNEQFF
V gene: TRBV18
J gene: TRBJ2-1
D gene: NA
clone size: NA

CDR3 DNA: TGTGCCATCACTGTAGACAGCTCGGGCACTGAAGCTTTCTTT
CDR3 protein: CAITVDSSGTEAFF
V gene: TRBV10-3
J gene: TRBJ1-1
D gene: NA
clone size: NA

CDR3 DNA: TGTGCCAGCACCCCCCAGACTAGCGGTAACTACGAGCAGTACTTC
CDR3 protein: CASTPQTSGNYEQYF
V gene: TRBV6-5
J gene: TRBJ2-7
D gene: TRBD2
clone size: NA

CDR3 DNA: TGCGCCAGCAGCCCAACCCCCACCGGGGAGCTGTTTTTT
CDR3 protein: CASSPTPTGELFF
V gene: TRBV5-1
J gene: TRBJ2-2
D gene: NA
clone size: NA

CDR3 DNA: TGTGCCAGCAGCCGTCGACAGGGGAATTCACCCCTCCACTTT
CDR3 protein: CASSRRQGNSPLHF
V gene: TRBV7-2
J gene: TRBJ1-6
D gene: TRBD1
clone size: NA

CDR3 DNA: TGTGCCAGCAGTTACTCGAAGGTGACAGATCACTACGAGCAGTACTTC
CDR3 protein: CASSYSKVTDHYEQYF
V gene: TRBV6-5
J gene: TRBJ2-7
D gene: NA
clone size: NA

CDR3 DNA: TGTGCCAGCAGGCACCGGGAGGGTAATTCACCCCTCCACTTT
CDR3 protein: CASRHREGNSPLHF
V gene: TRBV6-4
J gene: TRBJ1-6
D gene: NA
clone size: NA

CDR3 DNA: TGTGCCAGCAGCTTGACAGGCAATTCACCCCTCCACTTT
CDR3 protein: CASSLTGNSPLHF
V gene: TRBV11-2
J gene: TRBJ1-6
D gene: NA
clone size: NA

CDR3 DNA: TGTGCCAGTAGTTCCCTCGGACTAGCGGGAGGGCCGGGCACCGGGGAGCTGTTTTTT
CDR3 protein: CASSSLGLAGGPGTGELFF
V gene: TRBV19
J gene: TRBJ2-2
D gene: TRBD2
clone size: NA

CDR3 DNA: TGTGCTAGTGGTCTCAGTGGCAGCTCTGGAAACACCATATATTTT
CDR3 protein: CASGLSGSSGNTIYF
V gene: TRBV12-5
J gene: TRBJ1-3
D gene: NA
clone size: NA

CDR3 DNA: TGTGCCATCAGTGACGTGGGAGGGAACACTGAAGCTTTCTTT
CDR3 protein: CAISDVGGNTEAFF
V gene: TRBV10-3
J gene: TRBJ1-1
D gene: NA
clone size: NA

CDR3 DNA: TGTGCCAGCAGCTTGCGGGGCGGTGGGGGCTACACCTTC
CDR3 protein: CASSLRGGGGYTF
V gene: TRBV5-6
J gene: TRBJ1-2
D gene: NA
clone size: NA

CDR3 DNA: TGTGCCAGCAGAGGGCGGGGCGCGGCCCATGAGCAGTTCTTC
CDR3 protein: CASRGRGAAHEQFF
V gene: TRBV5-8
J gene: TRBJ2-1
D gene: NA
clone size: NA

CDR3 DNA: TGTGCCAGCTCACCGAACAGAATTGGCACAGATACGCAGTATTTT
CDR3 protein: CASSPNRIGTDTQYF
V gene: TRBV18
J gene: TRBJ2-3
D gene: NA
clone size: NA

CDR3 DNA: TGTGCCACCAGTGCCGGGAGGCCGCCCTACGAGCAGTACTTC
CDR3 protein: CATSAGRPPYEQYF
V gene: TRBV24-1
J gene: TRBJ2-7
D gene: TRBD2
clone size: NA

CDR3 DNA: TGTGCCAGCTCACCAGAGGGCAATTTCAAGAACTATGGCTACACCTTC
CDR3 protein: CASSPEGNFKNYGYTF
V gene: TRBV18
J gene: TRBJ1-2
D gene: NA
clone size: NA

CDR3 DNA: TGCAGCGTTGAAGGCCTTGCGGGGGGGCGAAGCACCGGGGAGCTGTTTTTT
CDR3 protein: CSVEGLAGGRSTGELFF
V gene: TRBV29-1
J gene: TRBJ2-2
D gene: TRBD2
clone size: few

CDR3 DNA: TGTGCCAGCAGCAACCTATTTCAGCGGGGGGCAGATACGCAGTATTTT
CDR3 protein: CASSNLFQRGADTQYF
V gene: TRBV7-6
J gene: TRBJ2-3
D gene: TRBD2
clone size: once

CDR3 DNA: TGTGCCAGCAGACAGCGAACTGGAAACACCATATATTTT
CDR3 protein: CASRQRTGNTIYF
V gene: TRBV12-3/TRBV12-4
J gene: TRBJ1-3
D gene: NA
clone size: NA

CDR3 DNA: TGTGCCACCTCGAACCCTTTAGCTAACTATGGCTACACCTTC
CDR3 protein: CATSNPLANYGYTF
V gene: TRBV19
J gene: TRBJ1-2
D gene: NA
clone size: few

CDR3 DNA: TGCGCCAGCAGCTCTTTGGGAGTATACGAGCAGTACTTC
CDR3 protein: CASSSLGVYEQYF
V gene: TRBV5-1
J gene: TRBJ2-7
D gene: NA
clone size: NA

CDR3 DNA: TGTGCCAGCAGTTTGACCGGGACAGGGCCCTACGAGCAGTACTTC
CDR3 protein: CASSLTGTGPYEQYF
V gene: TRBV27
J gene: TRBJ2-7
D gene: TRBD1
clone size: NA

CDR3 DNA: TGTGCCAGCAGAGGGACAGGTAGTAATCAGCCCCAGCATTTT
CDR3 protein: CASRGTGSNQPQHF
V gene: TRBV27
J gene: TRBJ1-5
D gene: TRBD1
clone size: NA

CDR3 DNA: TGTGCCAGCAGCTTAGCCAACTCCTACAATGAGCAGTTCTTC
CDR3 protein: CASSLANSYNEQFF
V gene: TRBV7-2
J gene: TRBJ2-1
D gene: NA
clone size: once

CDR3 DNA: TGTGCCAGCACCCGGACAGGGGACGACTACGAGCAGTACTTC
CDR3 protein: CASTRTGDDYEQYF
V gene: TRBV27
J gene: TRBJ2-7
D gene: TRBD1
clone size: NA

CDR3 DNA: TGTGCCAGCAGCTTGACAGGGGGGGATTCCAATGAGCAGTTCTTC
CDR3 protein: CASSLTGGDSNEQFF
V gene: TRBV5-4
J gene: TRBJ2-1
D gene: NA
clone size: NA

CDR3 DNA: TGTGCCAGCAGCCCCGCCCAACTAAGACCTCAGTTCTTC
CDR3 protein: CASSPAQLRPQFF
V gene: TRBV11-2
J gene: TRBJ2-1
D gene: NA
clone size: NA

CDR3 DNA: TGTGCCAGCAGTTCATCAGATAACTATGGCTACACCTTC
CDR3 protein: CASSSSDNYGYTF
V gene: TRBV6-1
J gene: TRBJ1-2
D gene: NA
clone size: NA

CDR3 DNA: TGTGCCAGCAGCTCCCCGGGACAGGGAAACAATGAGCAGTTCTTC
CDR3 protein: CASSSPGQGNNEQFF
V gene: TRBV11-2
J gene: TRBJ2-1
D gene: TRBD1
clone size: NA

CDR3 DNA: TGCGCCAGCAGCCAAGGCGCCTACCAAACGAACACCGGGGAGCTGTTTTTT
CDR3 protein: CASSQGAYQTNTGELFF
V gene: TRBV4-3
J gene: TRBJ2-2
D gene: NA
clone size: NA

CDR3 DNA: TGTGCCAGCAGCCCAGGGGTGAGAGGCTCCTACGAGCAGTACTTC
CDR3 protein: CASSPGVRGSYEQYF
V gene: TRBV7-2
J gene: TRBJ2-7
D gene: NA
clone size: NA

CDR3 DNA: TGTGCCAGCAGCTTAGCAGCGGGCAGCTCCTACGAGCAGTACTTC
CDR3 protein: CASSLAAGSSYEQYF
V gene: TRBV7-2
J gene: TRBJ2-7
D gene: NA
clone size: NA

CDR3 DNA: TGTGCCAGCAGTGTCCCAGGGGATCTTGGCTACACCTTC
CDR3 protein: CASSVPGDLGYTF
V gene: TRBV25-1
J gene: TRBJ1-2
D gene: NA
clone size: NA

CDR3 DNA: TGTGCCAGTAGTCTGCACTGGGGGACCTACAATGAGCAGTTCTTC
CDR3 protein: CASSLHWGTYNEQFF
V gene: TRBV19
J gene: TRBJ2-1
D gene: NA
clone size: NA

CDR3 DNA: TGTGCCAGCAAGGCCACGGGGGAGAGCAATCAGCCCCAGCATTTT
CDR3 protein: CASKATGESNQPQHF
V gene: TRBV27
J gene: TRBJ1-5
D gene: NA
clone size: NA